These 25 T cell receptor beta chains were sequenced from one sample in a study of Ad26.COV2.S vaccination and SARS-CoV-2 variants. Some clones are missing from TCRdb's copy, which holds only in-frame ones; the method was immunoSEQ multiplex PCR. Here the sample spans 450,000 to 550,000 clones, 80% to 90% being singletons. Treatment: 15 to 20 received Ad26.COV2.S at low or high dose, single or two shots; about 5 received placebo; per-sample allocation not given. Following the first vaccine or placebo injection, samples were taken on day 63. This specimen consisted of peripheral blood, obtained in a trial of Ad26.COV2.S vaccine versus placebo. Every receptor here comes from a person between 18 and 59 years old who received the Ad26.COV2.S COVID-19 vaccine or a placebo.

V is TRBV6-4 and J is TRBJ2-1; 15 bases fit TRBD2. The germline gives CDR1 MRHNA, CDR2 SNTAGT. This CDR3 region has 15 residues. V shed 2 bases and J 15 bases; nucleotides not matched to a gene: 8. The CDR3 nucleotides read TGTGCCAGCAGTGACGCCGGGACTAGCGGGGGGAAGTGGTTCTTC. Translating it yields CASSDAGTSGGKWFF.

The J gene is TRBJ1-5, the V gene TRBV5-6; TRBD1 matches at 7 bases. Losses at the gene ends were 4 bases for V and 4 bases for J; bases not matched to a gene: 5. Germline loops: CDR1 SGHDT, CDR2 YYEEEE. CDR3 length: 14 residues. CDR3 region: CASSRGTVNQPQHF. CDR3 nucleotide sequence: TGTGCCAGCAGCCGTGGGACAGTAAATCAGCCCCAGCATTTT.

This clone was seen just once. The CDR3 nucleotides read TGTGCCAGCAGCCAAACCTCACGAAATACGCAGTATTTT. This sequence encodes CASSQTSRNTQYF. The chain couples TRBV3-1 (or the pseudogene TRBV3-2) to TRBJ2-3; D gene ambiguous. This CDR3 spans 13 amino acids. Per the germline V gene, CDR1 is LGHDT and CDR2 is YNNKEL (reference sequence). V was shortened by 2 bases and J by 7 bases, with 10 bases between the two germline ends.

The chain links TRBV27 to TRBJ2-2; the match to TRBD2 covers 10 bases. The trim removed 6 bases at V and 6 bases at J, leaving 7 bases unmatched. Germline V gene lookup returns CDR1 MNHEY and CDR2 SMNVEV (reference sequence). The CDR3 sequence is 15 residues long. The CDR3 loop reads CASSGNGLAAGELFF. The CDR3 DNA reads as TGTGCCAGCAGCGGGAACGGACTAGCGGCCGGGGAGCTGTTTTTT.

This clone was counted between two and nine times. The chain couples TRBV25-1 to TRBJ2-5; 8 bases map to TRBD1. CDR1 MGHDK and CDR2 SYGVNS come from the germline V gene. V lost 8 bases, J lost 4 bases, and 9 bases stayed unmatched. This CDR3 contains 14 residues. CDR3 in amino acids: CASGRTGRRETQYF. The CDR3 DNA follows: TGTGCCAGCGGGAGGACAGGGAGGCGAGAGACCCAGTACTTC.

This clone was counted once. The chain is built from TRBV5-8 and TRBJ1-4; D not certain. Germline V gives CDR1 SGHTS, CDR2 YDEGEE. Trimming took 4 bases from V and 10 from J, leaving 11 bases between them. This CDR3 has 12 amino acids. The CDR3 DNA is TGTGCCAGCAGCCGACACGGAAGAAAACTGTTTTTT. It yields the protein CASSRHGRKLFF.

The V call is TRBV13, the J call TRBJ1-1; no reliable D call. CDR1 is PRHDT, CDR2 FYEKMQ, per germline (reference sequence). CDR3 length: 16 residues. The germline V and J ends were trimmed by 2 bases and 0 bases, with 13 bases remaining between them. CDR3 sequence reads: CASSLYKETLNTEAFF. The CDR3 DNA follows: TGTGCCAGCAGCTTATATAAGGAAACGCTGAACACTGAAGCTTTCTTT.

This clone is a singleton in its sample. CDR3 sequence: CASNLLAGGQETQYF. The CDR3, as DNA: TGTGCCAGCAACTTACTAGCGGGGGGGCAAGAGACCCAGTACTTC. The chain uses TRBV6-6 and TRBJ2-5; TRBD2 agrees at 13 bases. The V gene's germline CDR1 is MNHNY and CDR2 SVGAGI (reference sequence). The J segment lost 2 bases and the V segment lost 7 bases, leaving 4 bases of the junction unmatched. The CDR3 totals 15 residues.

The J gene is TRBJ1-5, the V gene TRBV29-1, with 8 bases aligning to TRBD1. In germline, CDR1 is SQVTM, CDR2 ANQGSEA. V shed 6 bases and J 6 bases; nucleotides not matched to a gene: 7. CDR3 length equals 13 residues. CDR3 bases: TGCAGCGTAGGGCAGGGGGCGGGTCAGCCCCAGCATTTT. Translation: CSVGQGAGQPQHF.

The chain uses TRBV7-6 and TRBJ1-2, with D perhaps matching TRBD1 (6 bases). Trimming took off 5 bases at V and 7 bases at J, with 14 bases between the two ends. From germline, CDR1 is SGHVS and CDR2 FNYEAQ. The CDR3 is 13 residues long. The CDR3 DNA sequence: TGTGCCAGCAGCGCACAGGGCGTCGCTGGCTACACCTTC. This gives the protein CASSAQGVAGYTF.

This clone was found a few times. The chain links TRBV30 to TRBJ2-7; no clear D gene. This CDR3 comprises 11 residues. The germline CDR1 and CDR2 sequences are GTSNPN and SVGIG (reference sequence). Trimming took off 0 bases at V and 5 bases at J, with 5 bases between the two ends. CDR3 bases: TGTGCCTGGAGTGTATTTCACGAGCAGTACTTC. Amino acid sequence: CAWSVFHEQYF.

The V call is TRBV6-6, the J call TRBJ1-2, with 7 positions matching TRBD1. The CDR3 extends over 15 amino acids. CDR1 is MNHNY and CDR2 is SVGAGI in the germline V gene (reference sequence). The trim removed 5 bases at V and 5 bases at J, leaving 11 bases unmatched. The CDR3 DNA follows: TGTGCCAGCAGTCAAGGGACAGTAGCGGCTTATGGCTACACCTTC. Translation: CASSQGTVAAYGYTF.

This clone came up once. The chain recombines TRBV6-5 with TRBJ1-2, with 11 bases fitting TRBD1. V was pared by 6 bases and J by 3 bases, with 3 bases of the junction left unmatched. CDR1 and CDR2 (germline): MNHEY, SVGAGI. This CDR3 is built from 14 residues. The CDR3 spells CASRRTGGDYGYTF. The CDR3, as DNA: TGTGCCAGCAGGAGGACAGGGGGCGACTATGGCTACACCTTC.

The genes are TRBV7-8 and TRBJ2-2, with D possibly matching TRBD1 (6 bases). CDR1 SGHVS and CDR2 FQNEAQ come from the germline V gene. V was cut by 5 bases and J by 4 bases, with 11 bases left in between. This CDR3 contains 14 residues. The chain's CDR3 is CASSPGVSTGELFF. As DNA, the CDR3 is TGTGCCAGCAGCCCAGGGGTTAGCACCGGGGAGCTGTTTTTT.

The count of this clone is one. This chain joins TRBV6-2 or TRBV6-3 and TRBJ1-6; D remains ambiguous. Trimming shortened V by 6 bases and J by 10 bases, and 22 bases separated the two germline ends. Germline values: CDR1 MNHEY, CDR2 SVGEGT. This CDR3 has 16 residues. The CDR3 here is CASSRWTDLSESPLHF. CDR3 nucleotide sequence: TGTGCCAGCAGCCGATGGACGGATTTATCAGAGTCACCCCTCCACTTT.

This chain connects TRBV3-1 (or the pseudogene TRBV3-2) to TRBJ1-1; TRBD1 might be the D (5 bases). The germline V gene encodes CDR1 LGHDT and CDR2 YNNKEL (reference sequence). V was cut by 0 bases and J by 11 bases, with 19 bases left in between. There are 15 residues in the CDR3. CDR3 DNA sequence: TGTGCCAGCAGCCAAGAGGGGCGTGTTAAGGGCAGCGCTTTCTTT. This codes for CASSQEGRVKGSAFF.

This clone was detected a few times. V and J are TRBV3-1 (or the pseudogene TRBV3-2) and TRBJ1-2; a weak D match, TRBD1 (6 bases). Germline V gene data show CDR1 as LGHDT and CDR2 as YNNKEL (reference sequence). This CDR3 is built from 17 residues. Trimming stripped 3 bases from V and 4 bases from J, with 21 bases between. The CDR3 sequence is CASSHSWGQGAGYGYTF. The DNA of the CDR3 is TGTGCCAGCAGCCACTCCTGGGGGCAGGGAGCCGGCTATGGCTACACCTTC.

This rearrangement joins TRBV2 to TRBJ2-2; perhaps TRBD2 as D (5 bases). This CDR3 has 14 residues. Germline V gives CDR1 SNHLY, CDR2 FYNNEI. With 7 bases removed from V and 2 bases from J, the gap between germline ends came to 11 bases. The CDR3 loop is CASKAESNTGELFF. CDR3 nucleotide sequence: TGTGCCAGCAAAGCGGAGTCTAACACCGGGGAGCTGTTTTTT.

This chain connects TRBV15 to TRBJ1-1; the D is unclear. In germline, CDR1 is LNHNV, CDR2 YYDKDF (reference sequence). The CDR3 sequence is 13 residues long. The V and J ends lost 3 bases and 1 base respectively, with 6 bases between them. The CDR3 reads CATSRTGNTEAFF. The CDR3 DNA is TGTGCCACCAGCAGGACGGGGAACACTGAAGCTTTCTTT. Looking up the rest from reference TRBV15 and TRBJ1-1 gives the full variable domain: DAMVIQNPRYQVTQFGKPVTLSCSQTLNHNVMYWYQQKSSQAPKLLFHYYDKDFNNEADTPDNFQSRRPNTSFCFLDIRSPGLGDTAMYLCATSRTGNTEAFFGQGTRLTVV.

This chain joins TRBV6-5 and TRBJ2-1; TRBD2 matches at 10 bases. In germline, CDR1 is MNHEY, CDR2 SVGAGI. The CDR3 consists of 16 residues. Losses at the gene ends were 2 bases for V and 9 bases for J; bases not matched to a gene: 10. CDR3 protein: CASSYLAGVTGGEQFF. CDR3 bases: TGTGCCAGCAGTTACCTAGCGGGAGTTACTGGGGGTGAGCAGTTCTTC.

The V and J genes are TRBV7-2 and TRBJ1-1; no definite D call. The CDR3 has 14 residues. V gave up 2 bases and J gave up 0 bases, with 7 bases separating them. Germline assignment: CDR1 SGHTA and CDR2 FQGNSA. CDR3 protein: CASSLFGVNTEAFF. CDR3 DNA sequence: TGTGCCAGCAGCTTATTCGGGGTGAACACTGAAGCTTTCTTT. Full variable domain (remainder filled in from reference TRBV7-2 and TRBJ1-1): GAGVSQSPSNKVTEKGKDVELRCDPISGHTALYWYRQSLGQGLEFLIYFQGNSAPDKSGLPSDRFSAERTGGSVSTLTIQRTQQEDSAVYLCASSLFGVNTEAFFGQGTRLTVV.

This clone was seen once. The CDR3 protein is CASSTSHRQGFSTGELFF. CDR3 in DNA: TGTGCCAGCAGCACAAGCCATCGACAGGGGTTTAGCACCGGGGAGCTGTTTTTT. The genes are TRBV3-1 (or the pseudogene TRBV3-2) and TRBJ2-2; 8 bases are shared with TRBD1. Germline trimming cut 5 bases from V and 4 bases from J; bases unmatched to any gene: 15. The CDR3 covers 18 residues. From germline, CDR1 is LGHDT and CDR2 YNNKEL (reference sequence).

J is TRBJ1-5 and V is TRBV27; TRBD1 might be the D (6 bases). The CDR3 extends over 14 amino acids. Trimming took off 2 bases at V and 4 bases at J, with 9 bases between the two ends. Germline V gene sequence: CDR1 MNHEY, CDR2 SMNVEV (reference sequence). As DNA, the CDR3 is TGTGCCAGCAGTTTAACAGGGTTGAATCAGCCCCAGCATTTT. This translates into CASSLTGLNQPQHF.

The chain carries TRBV9 and TRBJ2-1, with 7 bases lining up with TRBD1. The V gene end was trimmed by 3 bases and the J gene end by 4 bases; junction bases not matched to a gene: 7. Germline-derived CDR1 and CDR2 are SGDLS and YYNGEE. The CDR3 has 15 amino acids. CDR3 sequence (DNA): TGTGCCAGCAGCGCCCGGGACAGACGATACAATGAGCAGTTCTTC. It is translated as CASSARDRRYNEQFF.

V gene TRBV9 combines with J gene TRBJ1-2; TRBD1 agrees at 7 bases. The V segment lost 3 bases and the J segment 5 bases; nucleotides outside the gene matches: 13. The CDR3 covers 16 residues. Germline V gene lookup returns CDR1 SGDLS and CDR2 YYNGEE. CDR3 in DNA: TGTGCCAGCAGCGCACAGAGACAGGGTATGGGGTATGGCTACACCTTC. Residues: CASSAQRQGMGYGYTF.